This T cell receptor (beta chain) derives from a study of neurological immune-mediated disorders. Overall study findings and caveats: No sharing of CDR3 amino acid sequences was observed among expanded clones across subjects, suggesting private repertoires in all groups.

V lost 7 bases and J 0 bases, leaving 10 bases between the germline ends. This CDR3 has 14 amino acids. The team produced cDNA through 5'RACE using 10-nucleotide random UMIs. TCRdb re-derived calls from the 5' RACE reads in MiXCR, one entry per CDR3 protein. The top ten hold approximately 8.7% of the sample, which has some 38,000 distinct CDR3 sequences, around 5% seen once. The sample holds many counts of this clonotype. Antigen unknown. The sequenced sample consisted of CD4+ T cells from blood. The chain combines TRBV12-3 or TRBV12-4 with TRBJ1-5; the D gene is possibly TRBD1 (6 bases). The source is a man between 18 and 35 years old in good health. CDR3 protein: CASTGQISNQPQHF. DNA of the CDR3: TGTGCCAGCACCGGACAGATTAGCAATCAGCCCCAGCATTTT.